The rows below give T cell receptor beta chains drawn from one sample of a study of T cell responses to AZD1222 COVID-19 vaccine. This table comes from immunoSEQ multiplex PCR, and its TCRdb copy is limited to in-frame clones, with some not included. The sample lists about 100,000 clones, around 92% occurring once. The sequencing used peripheral blood, collected on day 0 of AZD1222 vaccination. Every receptor here comes from an adult in good health. The CDR3 runs from the conserved cysteine through the conserved F or W. Each record gives: J gene, D gene, clone size, CDR3 length, V gene, CDR3 protein, CDR3 DNA. The D gene is left open where the match is weak. Size is stated for part of the rows, as once, few or many counts, or as a class when the clone is expanded.

J gene: TRBJ1-5
D gene: TRBD1
clone size: once
CDR3 length: 14
V gene: TRBV28
CDR3 protein: CASSETGGGQPQHF
CDR3 DNA: TGTGCCAGCAGCGAGACAGGGGGAGGACAGCCCCAGCATTTT

J gene: TRBJ2-5
D gene: TRBD1
clone size: NA
CDR3 length: 14
V gene: TRBV2
CDR3 protein: CASSRQGQGETQYF
CDR3 DNA: TGTGCCAGCAGTAGACAGGGTCAGGGGGAGACCCAGTACTTC

J gene: TRBJ1-3
D gene: NA
clone size: NA
CDR3 length: 16
V gene: TRBV28
CDR3 protein: CASSSSTGPSGNTIYF
CDR3 DNA: TGTGCCAGCAGTTCCTCCACAGGACCCTCTGGAAACACCATATATTTT

J gene: TRBJ1-1
D gene: NA
clone size: NA
CDR3 length: 15
V gene: TRBV19
CDR3 protein: CASSIQGVPNTEAFF
CDR3 DNA: TGTGCCAGTAGTATACAAGGGGTCCCGAACACTGAAGCTTTCTTT

J gene: TRBJ1-2
D gene: NA
clone size: NA
CDR3 length: 15
V gene: TRBV27
CDR3 protein: CASSPHTKTAKGYTF
CDR3 DNA: TGTGCCAGCAGTCCCCACACCAAGACGGCGAAAGGCTACACCTTC

J gene: TRBJ2-7
D gene: TRBD1
clone size: NA
CDR3 length: 13
V gene: TRBV30
CDR3 protein: CAWAKQGAYEQYF
CDR3 DNA: TGTGCCTGGGCCAAACAGGGGGCCTACGAGCAGTACTTC

J gene: TRBJ2-1
D gene: NA
clone size: few
CDR3 length: 11
V gene: TRBV27
CDR3 protein: CASSHYNEQFF
CDR3 DNA: TGTGCCAGCAGTCACTACAATGAGCAGTTCTTC

J gene: TRBJ1-1
D gene: TRBD1
clone size: NA
CDR3 length: 17
V gene: TRBV5-1
CDR3 protein: CASSLEGQGGWNTEAFF
CDR3 DNA: TGCGCCAGCAGCTTGGAGGGACAGGGAGGGTGGAACACTGAAGCTTTCTTT

J gene: TRBJ2-3
D gene: TRBD2
clone size: NA
CDR3 length: 16
V gene: TRBV11-2
CDR3 protein: CASSNRLAGWADTQYF
CDR3 DNA: TGTGCCAGCAGCAACCGACTAGCGGGGTGGGCGGATACGCAGTATTTT

J gene: TRBJ2-7
D gene: NA
clone size: NA
CDR3 length: 13
V gene: TRBV24-1
CDR3 protein: CATSDGGTYEQYF
CDR3 DNA: TGTGCCACCAGTGATGGGGGGACCTACGAGCAGTACTTC

J gene: TRBJ1-5
D gene: NA
clone size: NA
CDR3 length: 14
V gene: TRBV30
CDR3 protein: CAWSGGTGVVPQHF
CDR3 DNA: TGTGCCTGGAGTGGAGGGACGGGTGTTGTGCCCCAGCATTTT

J gene: TRBJ2-7
D gene: NA
clone size: NA
CDR3 length: 14
V gene: TRBV30
CDR3 protein: CAWSVLADSYEQYF
CDR3 DNA: TGTGCCTGGAGTGTACTCGCGGATTCCTACGAGCAGTACTTC

J gene: TRBJ1-5
D gene: NA
clone size: once
CDR3 length: 13
V gene: TRBV30
CDR3 protein: CAWTPGGGQPQHF
CDR3 DNA: TGTGCCTGGACCCCTGGGGGGGGTCAGCCCCAGCATTTT

J gene: TRBJ2-2
D gene: TRBD1
clone size: NA
CDR3 length: 16
V gene: TRBV18
CDR3 protein: CASSTSDRGSAGELFF
CDR3 DNA: TGTGCCAGCTCAACTTCGGACAGGGGAAGCGCCGGGGAGCTGTTTTTT

J gene: TRBJ1-1
D gene: NA
clone size: NA
CDR3 length: 14
V gene: TRBV24-1
CDR3 protein: CATSEASVNTEAFF
CDR3 DNA: TGTGCCACCAGTGAGGCGTCGGTGAACACTGAAGCTTTCTTT

J gene: TRBJ1-5
D gene: NA
clone size: NA
CDR3 length: 14
V gene: TRBV10-2
CDR3 protein: CASSEARSNQPQHF
CDR3 DNA: TGCGCCAGCAGTGAGGCCAGATCCAATCAGCCCCAGCATTTT

J gene: TRBJ1-2
D gene: NA
clone size: NA
CDR3 length: 12
V gene: TRBV29-1
CDR3 protein: CRLATSNYGYTF
CDR3 DNA: TGCAGATTAGCGACTTCGAACTATGGCTACACCTTC

J gene: TRBJ2-7
D gene: NA
clone size: NA
CDR3 length: 13
V gene: TRBV12-3/TRBV12-4
CDR3 protein: CASSFGESYEQYF
CDR3 DNA: TGTGCCAGCAGTTTCGGGGAGTCCTACGAGCAGTACTTC

J gene: TRBJ2-1
D gene: NA
clone size: once
CDR3 length: 12
V gene: TRBV7-2
CDR3 protein: CASSFTYNEQFF
CDR3 DNA: TGTGCCAGCAGCTTTACCTACAATGAGCAGTTCTTC

J gene: TRBJ1-1
D gene: TRBD1
clone size: NA
CDR3 length: 16
V gene: TRBV27
CDR3 protein: CASSFGIRDRGTEAFF
CDR3 DNA: TGTGCCAGCAGTTTTGGTATCCGGGACAGGGGCACTGAAGCTTTCTTT

J gene: TRBJ1-2
D gene: TRBD1
clone size: NA
CDR3 length: 16
V gene: TRBV7-8
CDR3 protein: CASSLVLTGEYDGYTF
CDR3 DNA: TGTGCCAGCAGCTTAGTACTGACAGGGGAATACGATGGCTACACCTTC

J gene: TRBJ1-2
D gene: NA
clone size: NA
CDR3 length: 14
V gene: TRBV5-1
CDR3 protein: CATSPGDLNYGYTF
CDR3 DNA: TGCGCCACCTCTCCCGGGGATTTGAACTATGGCTACACCTTC

J gene: TRBJ1-6
D gene: TRBD1
clone size: NA
CDR3 length: 15
V gene: TRBV7-2
CDR3 protein: CASSFGTGGGSPLHF
CDR3 DNA: TGTGCCAGCAGCTTCGGGACAGGGGGTGGTTCACCCCTCCACTTT

J gene: TRBJ1-6
D gene: NA
clone size: NA
CDR3 length: 16
V gene: TRBV5-5
CDR3 protein: CASSLGTSSYNSPLHF
CDR3 DNA: TGTGCCAGCAGCTTGGGCACCAGCTCCTATAATTCACCCCTCCACTTT

J gene: TRBJ2-7
D gene: NA
clone size: NA
CDR3 length: 14
V gene: TRBV19
CDR3 protein: CASSSGMSSYEQYF
CDR3 DNA: TGTGCCAGTAGCTCCGGGATGAGCTCCTACGAGCAGTACTTC

J gene: TRBJ1-2
D gene: TRBD1
clone size: few
CDR3 length: 15
V gene: TRBV3-1/TRBV3-2
CDR3 protein: CASSQGQGLNYGYTF
CDR3 DNA: TGTGCCAGCAGCCAAGGACAGGGCCTTAACTATGGCTACACCTTC

J gene: TRBJ2-3
D gene: NA
clone size: NA
CDR3 length: 13
V gene: TRBV3-1/TRBV3-2
CDR3 protein: CASSPSSTDTQYF
CDR3 DNA: TGTGCCAGCAGCCCCTCTAGCACAGATACGCAGTATTTT

J gene: TRBJ1-5
D gene: NA
clone size: NA
CDR3 length: 13
V gene: TRBV5-1
CDR3 protein: CASSLGDAQPQHF
CDR3 DNA: TGCGCCAGCAGCTTAGGAGATGCTCAGCCCCAGCATTTT

J gene: TRBJ2-1
D gene: NA
clone size: NA
CDR3 length: 15
V gene: TRBV7-2
CDR3 protein: CASSPSLIYDNEQFF
CDR3 DNA: TGTGCCAGCAGCCCCAGCTTAATCTACGACAATGAGCAGTTCTTC

J gene: TRBJ1-1
D gene: TRBD1
clone size: NA
CDR3 length: 15
V gene: TRBV7-2
CDR3 protein: CASSRARQGNTEAFF
CDR3 DNA: TGTGCCAGCAGCCGCGCCAGACAGGGAAACACTGAAGCTTTCTTT

J gene: TRBJ1-4
D gene: NA
clone size: NA
CDR3 length: 18
V gene: TRBV23-1
CDR3 protein: CASSQYTISGGDNEKLFF
CDR3 DNA: TGCGCCAGCAGTCAATATACTATTAGCGGGGGGGATAATGAAAAACTGTTTTTT

J gene: TRBJ2-5
D gene: NA
clone size: NA
CDR3 length: 14
V gene: TRBV11-3
CDR3 protein: CASSSRTDQETQYF
CDR3 DNA: TGTGCCAGCAGCTCAAGGACAGACCAAGAGACCCAGTACTTC

J gene: TRBJ1-2
D gene: NA
clone size: NA
CDR3 length: 14
V gene: TRBV18
CDR3 protein: CASSPPAFNYGYTF
CDR3 DNA: TGTGCCAGCTCACCACCGGCATTCAACTATGGCTACACCTTC

J gene: TRBJ2-3
D gene: NA
clone size: NA
CDR3 length: 14
V gene: TRBV7-9
CDR3 protein: CASSTTISTDTQYF
CDR3 DNA: TGTGCCAGCAGCACTACAATTAGCACAGATACGCAGTATTTT

J gene: TRBJ1-4
D gene: NA
clone size: NA
CDR3 length: 13
V gene: TRBV10-3
CDR3 protein: CAISEGTTRKLFF
CDR3 DNA: TGTGCCATCAGTGAGGGGACAACCCGTAAACTGTTTTTT

J gene: TRBJ2-3
D gene: NA
clone size: NA
CDR3 length: 13
V gene: TRBV7-2
CDR3 protein: CASSAKSGDTQYF
CDR3 DNA: TGTGCCAGCAGCGCGAAGTCTGGTGATACGCAGTATTTT

J gene: TRBJ1-6
D gene: TRBD1
clone size: NA
CDR3 length: 14
V gene: TRBV4-1
CDR3 protein: CASSLDRANSPLHF
CDR3 DNA: TGCGCCAGCAGCCTCGACAGGGCTAATTCACCCCTCCACTTT

J gene: TRBJ1-2
D gene: NA
clone size: NA
CDR3 length: 14
V gene: TRBV19
CDR3 protein: CASSSGTGAYGYTF
CDR3 DNA: TGTGCCAGTAGTTCGGGGACTGGTGCCTATGGCTACACCTTC

J gene: TRBJ1-2
D gene: NA
clone size: NA
CDR3 length: 15
V gene: TRBV5-8
CDR3 protein: CASSLLGYRDYGYTF
CDR3 DNA: TGTGCCAGCAGCTTGTTGGGTTATAGGGACTATGGCTACACCTTC

J gene: TRBJ1-2
D gene: NA
clone size: NA
CDR3 length: 15
V gene: TRBV5-4
CDR3 protein: CASSPGTPVSYGYTF
CDR3 DNA: TGTGCCAGCAGCCCGGGGACCCCGGTAAGCTATGGCTACACCTTC

J gene: TRBJ2-7
D gene: NA
clone size: NA
CDR3 length: 12
V gene: TRBV7-7
CDR3 protein: CASSPLGGEQYF
CDR3 DNA: TGTGCTAGCAGCCCCCTTGGGGGCGAGCAGTACTTC

J gene: TRBJ1-1
D gene: TRBD1
clone size: NA
CDR3 length: 14
V gene: TRBV6-2/TRBV6-3
CDR3 protein: CASSWTGLNTEAFF
CDR3 DNA: TGTGCCAGCAGTTGGACAGGCCTCAACACTGAAGCTTTCTTT

J gene: TRBJ1-5
D gene: TRBD1
clone size: NA
CDR3 length: 15
V gene: TRBV7-9
CDR3 protein: CASSLGQGANQPQHF
CDR3 DNA: TGTGCCAGCAGCTTGGGACAGGGAGCCAATCAGCCCCAGCATTTT

J gene: TRBJ1-1
D gene: NA
clone size: NA
CDR3 length: 14
V gene: TRBV18
CDR3 protein: CASSRGTSNTEAFF
CDR3 DNA: TGTGCCAGCTCCCGAGGGACGTCGAACACTGAAGCTTTCTTT

J gene: TRBJ2-7
D gene: TRBD2
clone size: NA
CDR3 length: 15
V gene: TRBV5-4
CDR3 protein: CASSSVWGGTYEQYF
CDR3 DNA: TGTGCCAGCAGCTCCGTTTGGGGAGGGACCTACGAGCAGTACTTC

J gene: TRBJ2-5
D gene: NA
clone size: NA
CDR3 length: 14
V gene: TRBV3-1/TRBV3-2
CDR3 protein: CASSHSTRGETQYF
CDR3 DNA: TGTGCCAGCAGCCATAGTACCAGAGGAGAGACCCAGTACTTC

J gene: TRBJ2-5
D gene: NA
clone size: NA
CDR3 length: 11
V gene: TRBV14
CDR3 protein: CASSQEETQYF
CDR3 DNA: TGTGCCAGCAGCCAAGAAGAGACCCAGTACTTC

J gene: TRBJ2-7
D gene: TRBD1
clone size: NA
CDR3 length: 14
V gene: TRBV4-1
CDR3 protein: CASSRDRGQYEQYF
CDR3 DNA: TGCGCCAGCAGCAGGGACAGGGGACAGTACGAGCAGTACTTC

J gene: TRBJ1-2
D gene: NA
clone size: NA
CDR3 length: 16
V gene: TRBV3-1/TRBV3-2
CDR3 protein: CASSQNGVWGWGGYTF
CDR3 DNA: TGTGCCAGCAGCCAAAATGGGGTGTGGGGATGGGGCGGCTACACCTTC

J gene: TRBJ1-4
D gene: TRBD1
clone size: NA
CDR3 length: 14
V gene: TRBV19
CDR3 protein: CASNSGQGNEKLFF
CDR3 DNA: TGTGCCAGTAATTCGGGACAGGGGAATGAAAAACTGTTTTTT

J gene: TRBJ2-7
D gene: NA
clone size: NA
CDR3 length: 12
V gene: TRBV27
CDR3 protein: CASSSNPYEQYF
CDR3 DNA: TGTGCCAGCAGTTCTAATCCCTACGAGCAGTACTTC

J gene: TRBJ2-2
D gene: TRBD2
clone size: NA
CDR3 length: 16
V gene: TRBV20-1
CDR3 protein: CSASTSGRANTGELFF
CDR3 DNA: TGCAGTGCTAGTACTAGCGGGAGGGCGAACACCGGGGAGCTGTTTTTT

J gene: TRBJ1-5
D gene: NA
clone size: NA
CDR3 length: 12
V gene: TRBV27
CDR3 protein: CASAPTNQPQHF
CDR3 DNA: TGTGCCAGCGCCCCCACAAATCAGCCCCAGCATTTT

J gene: TRBJ2-7
D gene: TRBD1
clone size: NA
CDR3 length: 15
V gene: TRBV7-2
CDR3 protein: CASSLVLDRGEVQYF
CDR3 DNA: TGTGCCAGCAGCTTAGTTCTGGACAGGGGTGAGGTGCAGTACTTC

J gene: TRBJ1-2
D gene: NA
clone size: NA
CDR3 length: 13
V gene: TRBV6-4
CDR3 protein: CASSEGESSGYTF
CDR3 DNA: TGTGCCAGCAGTGAGGGGGAAAGCAGTGGCTACACCTTC